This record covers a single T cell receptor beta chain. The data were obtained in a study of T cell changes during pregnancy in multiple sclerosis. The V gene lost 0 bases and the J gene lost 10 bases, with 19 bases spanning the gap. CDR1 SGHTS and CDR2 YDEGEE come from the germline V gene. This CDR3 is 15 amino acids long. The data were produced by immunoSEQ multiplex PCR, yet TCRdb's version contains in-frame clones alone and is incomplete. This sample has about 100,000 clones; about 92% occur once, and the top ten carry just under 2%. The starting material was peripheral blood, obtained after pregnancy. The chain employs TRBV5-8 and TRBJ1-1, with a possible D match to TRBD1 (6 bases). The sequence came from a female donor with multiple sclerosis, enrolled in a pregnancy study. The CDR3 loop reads CASSLEGGKGDPAFF. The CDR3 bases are TGTGCCAGCAGCTTGGAAGGTGGGAAGGGGGACCCAGCTTTCTTT. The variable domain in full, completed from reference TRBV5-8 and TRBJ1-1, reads EAGVTQSPTHLIKTRGQQATLRCSPISGHTSVYWYQQALGLGLQFLLWYDEGEERNRGNFPPRFSGRQFPNYSSELNVNALELEDSALYLCASSLEGGKGDPAFFGQGTRLTVV.